This TCR beta chain derives from a study of cytomegalovirus exposure and HLA in healthy donors. 13 Jbeta primers and 60 Vbeta primers were used for the PCR. TCRdb keeps only in-frame clones here, not all; method: immunoSEQ multiplex PCR. The sample shows about 200,000 clones, 70% to 80% of them seen only once. Deletions cut 6 bases from V and 5 bases from J, with 7 bases between. This CDR3 is built from 12 residues. Germline V lookup: CDR1 SEHNR, CDR2 FQNEAQ (reference sequence). The TCR sequence derives from a male donor in good health and CMV-seropositive. Material for sequencing was PBMCs. The J gene is TRBJ2-2, the V gene TRBV7-9; D call uncertain. The CDR3 sequence is CASRSLTGELFF. The CDR3 region has the DNA TGTGCCAGCAGATCCCTAACCGGGGAGCTGTTTTTT.